This T cell receptor (beta chain) was identified during a study of cytomegalovirus exposure and HLA in healthy donors. J lost 2 bases, V lost 4 bases, and 7 bases had no gene match. CDR1 and CDR2 (germline): SGHRS, YFSETQ. The CDR3 covers 15 residues. The PCR was carried out with 60 Vbeta primers and 13 Jbeta primers. The protocol was immunoSEQ multiplex PCR, while the TCRdb copy is restricted to in-frame clones and leaves out a portion. The table has 70,000 or so clones, 80% to 90% seen once. Healthy bone marrow donors supplied every sample. The material sequenced was PBMCs. The rearrangement uses TRBV5-1 and TRBJ1-2; 8 bases fit TRBD1. The sequence was collected from a woman in her twenties or thirties in good health and CMV-seropositive. The CDR3 nucleotides are TGCGCCAGCAGCCCCGACAGGGGAAGAAACTATGGCTACACCTTC. Its protein is CASSPDRGRNYGYTF. The variable domain in full, with the rest retrieved from reference TRBV5-1 and TRBJ1-2, is KAGVTQTPRYLIKTRGQQVTLSCSPISGHRSVSWYQQTPGQGLQFLFEYFSETQRNKGNFPGRFSGRQFSNSRSEMNVSTLELGDSALYLCASSPDRGRNYGYTFGSGTRLTVV.